The 20 T cell receptor beta chains reported below all come from one sample, sequenced in a study of blood T cell repertoires in COVID-19. TCRdb keeps only in-frame clones here, not all; method: immunoSEQ multiplex PCR. The table includes roughly 100,000 clones, 84% detected once. The sample was peripheral blood. These receptor sequences come from a woman in her fifties or sixties with acute or convalescent COVID-19.

This clone was seen more than once but under ten times. The V call is TRBV20-1, the J call TRBJ2-7, with TRBD2 matching over 8 bases. Germline CDR1 is DFQATT and CDR2 is SNEGSKA (reference sequence). This CDR3 region has 14 residues. Losses at the gene ends were 4 bases for V and 2 bases for J; bases not matched to a gene: 7. CDR3 protein: CSATEVAGPYEQYF. The CDR3 coding sequence is TGCAGTGCTACTGAGGTAGCGGGGCCCTACGAGCAGTACTTC.

The V gene is TRBV11-1, the J gene TRBJ1-4; D remains unclear. Germline assignment: CDR1 SGHAT and CDR2 FQDESV (reference sequence). The CDR3 runs to 12 residues. The V end lost 3 bases, the J end lost 7 bases, and 6 bases lay between the germline ends. CDR3 sequence: CASSLSGEKLFF. The CDR3 nucleotides read TGTGCCAGCAGCTTGAGTGGTGAAAAACTGTTTTTT.

The chain employs TRBV12-5 and TRBJ2-3; 11 bases map to TRBD2. Germline V lookup: CDR1 LGHNT, CDR2 FRNRAP. The CDR3 is made up of 15 amino acids. V was clipped by 6 bases and J by 7 bases; unmatched bases: 9. The CDR3 loop reads CASGPRLAGPHTQYF. The CDR3 coding sequence is TGTGCTAGTGGCCCTAGACTAGCGGGGCCCCATACGCAGTATTTT. Full variable domain (remainder filled in from reference TRBV12-5 and TRBJ2-3): DARVTQTPRHKVTEMGQEVTMRCQPILGHNTVFWYRQTMMQGLELLAYFRNRAPLDDSGMPKDRFSAEMPDATLATLKIQPSEPRDSAVYFCASGPRLAGPHTQYFGPGTRLTVL.

The gene calls are TRBV2 and TRBJ1-1, with 9 nucleotides matching TRBD1. V gave up 6 bases and J gave up 5 bases; unmatched junction bases: 16. Germline CDR1 is SNHLY and CDR2 is FYNNEI. The CDR3 sequence is 17 residues long. The CDR3 DNA follows: TGTGCCAGCAGAGATGATCGGACAGGGGTGGGTCGAACTGAAGCTTTCTTT. Amino acids: CASRDDRTGVGRTEAFF.

J is TRBJ2-5 and V is TRBV2, with 7 bases that match TRBD2. This CDR3 is built from 15 residues. V lost 6 bases to trimming and J lost 0 bases; unmatched junction nucleotides: 7. Germline CDR1 SNHLY, CDR2 FYNNEI. The CDR3 spells CASRGGAGDQETQYF. The DNA for the CDR3 is TGTGCCAGCAGGGGCGGGGCGGGGGACCAAGAGACCCAGTACTTC.

The chain couples TRBV29-1 to TRBJ2-3; 9 bases line up with TRBD2. The CDR3 has 13 amino acids. The J segment lost 8 bases and the V segment lost 4 bases, leaving 7 bases of the junction unmatched. From germline, CDR1 is SQVTM and CDR2 ANQGSEA. The CDR3 DNA sequence: TGCAGCGTTGCGGTAGCGGGAGAGGGTACGCAGTATTTT. This codes for CSVAVAGEGTQYF.

The V and J genes are TRBV9 and TRBJ1-6; D is possibly TRBD1 (5 bases). The ends were cut back, 0 bases at V and 11 bases at J, with 12 bases in the middle. There are 14 residues in the CDR3. In germline, CDR1 is SGDLS, CDR2 YYNGEE. DNA of the CDR3: TGTGCCAGCAGCGTAGCGGGGGAGGGAGCACCCCTCCACTTT. It translates to CASSVAGEGAPLHF.

The genes are TRBV5-1 and TRBJ1-1; possibly TRBD1 for D (5 bases). Germline V gene lookup returns CDR1 SGHRS and CDR2 YFSETQ. This CDR3 region has 14 residues. V was cut by 0 bases and J by 1 base, with 7 bases left in between. The CDR3 loop reads CASSLGQQNTEAFF. The CDR3, as DNA: TGCGCCAGCAGCTTGGGACAGCAGAACACTGAAGCTTTCTTT.

The chain uses TRBV2 and TRBJ1-1; D gene uncertain. Germline values: CDR1 SNHLY, CDR2 FYNNEI. The CDR3 is 13 residues long. The germline V and J ends were trimmed by 4 bases and 1 base, with 7 bases remaining between them. The CDR3 here is CASSGGENTEAFF. The DNA of the CDR3 is TGTGCCAGCAGTGGCGGAGAGAACACTGAAGCTTTCTTT.

The chain employs TRBV4-2 and TRBJ1-3, with 7 bases that match TRBD1. V lost 4 bases, J lost 2 bases, and 14 bases stayed unmatched. The germline gives CDR1 LGHNA, CDR2 YNFKEQ. The CDR3 loop spans 18 amino acids. CDR3 bases: TGTGCCAGCAGCCGAGAGCCGGCAGGGGGTCCAGCTGGAAACACCATATATTTT. It codes for CASSREPAGGPAGNTIYF.

The rearrangement joins TRBV7-9 to TRBJ1-4; D is unresolved. Looked up from germline, CDR1 is SEHNR and CDR2 is FQNEAQ (reference sequence). This CDR3 is built from 17 residues. V was pared by 2 bases and J by 8 bases, with 21 bases between. This CDR3 reads CASSLLFGSSLREKLFF. As DNA, the CDR3 is TGTGCCAGCAGCTTATTGTTCGGGTCCTCTCTCCGCGAAAAACTGTTTTTT.

The count of this clone is one. This rearrangement joins TRBV28 to TRBJ1-1, with D maybe TRBD1 (5 bases). Germline V gene data show CDR1 as MDHEN and CDR2 as SYDVKM. The CDR3 is 13 residues long. Trimming left V 7 bases short and J 6 bases short, with 15 bases between. The CDR3 region is CASTAPGASEAFF. Here the CDR3 DNA reads TGTGCCAGCACGGCCCCTGGGGCTTCTGAAGCTTTCTTT.

The J gene is TRBJ2-7, the V gene TRBV11-2; possible D gene TRBD2, 6 bases. Germline V lookup: CDR1 SGHAT, CDR2 FQNNGV. Trimming removed 1 base at V and 6 bases at J, with 10 bases between. CDR3 size: 13 residues. The CDR3 protein is CASSLGQGGEQYF. DNA for the CDR3: TGTGCCAGCAGCTTAGGGCAGGGAGGCGAGCAGTACTTC. The complete variable domain, with remaining parts taken from reference TRBV11-2 and TRBJ2-7, reads EAGVAQSPRYKIIEKRQSVAFWCNPISGHATLYWYQQILGQGPKLLIQFQNNGVVDDSQLPKDRFSAERLKGVDSTLKIQPAKLEDSAVYLCASSLGQGGEQYFGPGTRLTVT.

The J gene is TRBJ2-5, the V gene TRBV6-5, with 9 positions matching TRBD1. Germline assignment: CDR1 MNHEY and CDR2 SVGAGI. CDR3 size: 15 residues. Unmatched junction bases numbered 6, after V lost 6 bases and J lost 1 base. The DNA of the CDR3 is TGTGCCAGCAGGTTTGGGACAGGGACCCAAGAGACCCAGTACTTC. This codes for CASRFGTGTQETQYF.

The chain carries TRBV29-1 and TRBJ2-7; 7 bases are a match to TRBD1. The CDR3 runs to 12 residues. Trimming took 7 bases from V and 5 from J; bases not matched to a gene: 8. Germline V CDR1 and CDR2: SQVTM, ANQGSEA. DNA for the CDR3: TGCAGCGGATACAAAGACAGGGACGAGCAGTACTTC. It is translated as CSGYKDRDEQYF.

This clone has only one observation. The chain has TRBV5-1 and TRBJ1-2; possible D gene TRBD1, 5 bases. In germline, CDR1 is SGHRS, CDR2 YFSETQ. The CDR3 is 15 residues long. V lost 0 bases to trimming and J lost 4 bases, with 13 bases between them. CDR3 DNA sequence: TGCGCCAGCAGCTTGGGAGCGGGGCGGGGCTATGGCTACACCTTC. It yields the protein CASSLGAGRGYGYTF.

The J gene is TRBJ2-7, the V gene TRBV7-8; 12 bases align to TRBD1. Looked up from germline, CDR1 is SGHVS and CDR2 is FQNEAQ. The CDR3 spans 16 residues. V was pared by 5 bases and J by 4 bases, with 9 bases of the junction left unmatched. The CDR3 DNA sequence: TGTGCCAGCAGCCTAGACGGGACAGGGGGCCGATACGAGCAGTACTTC. Amino acids: CASSLDGTGGRYEQYF.

This clone was seen a single time. J is TRBJ2-7 and V is TRBV5-4, with D hard to call. The germline V gene encodes CDR1 SGHNT and CDR2 YYREEE (reference sequence). The length of the CDR3 is 16 residues. The V end was cut by 0 bases, the J end by 2 bases, with 15 bases between. CDR3 in amino acids: CASSLDLDKGAYEQYF. CDR3 nucleotides: TGTGCCAGCAGCTTGGATCTCGACAAAGGCGCCTACGAGCAGTACTTC.

This clone has just a few counts. The chain links TRBV20-1 to TRBJ2-3; 10 bases match TRBD2. The V segment lost 3 bases and the J segment 5 bases; nucleotides outside the gene matches: 8. Germline V gives CDR1 DFQATT, CDR2 SNEGSKA (reference sequence). The CDR3 totals 15 residues. The CDR3 reads CSASDSGRARDTQYF. The DNA of the CDR3 is TGCAGTGCTAGTGACAGCGGGAGGGCGAGAGATACGCAGTATTTT.

The chain uses TRBV7-2 and TRBJ1-2; tentative D call: TRBD1 (5 bases). The CDR3 sequence is 15 residues long. CDR1 is SGHTA, CDR2 FQGNSA, per germline. V was trimmed by 4 bases and J by 7 bases, leaving 19 bases between them. The CDR3 here is CASSSRLGTGGGYTF. Here the CDR3 DNA reads TGTGCCAGCAGCTCTCGATTGGGGACGGGGGGTGGCTACACCTTC.